What follows is one TCR beta chain and its context. Its cognate antigen is unknown. Use of 60 Vbeta and 13 Jbeta primers characterized the PCR. Sequenced by immunoSEQ multiplex PCR; TCRdb stores in-frame clones only, minus some. The sample carries about 120,000 clones, about 75% recorded once. This CDR3 region has 14 residues. Trimming shortened V by 4 bases and J by 4 bases, and 11 bases separated the two germline ends. The germline CDR1 and CDR2 sequences are LNHDA and SQIVND (reference sequence). The source of the sample is a study of cytomegalovirus exposure and HLA in healthy donors. Findings and limits, study-wide: A later analysis showed HLA-associated TCR beta chains outstripping equally common others in clonal expansion. Follow-up analysis seemed to connect common viral pathogens with several of the most significant clusters identified. Sequencing likely generated an artifact that appeared as a cluster of highly shared sequence variants.

This sequence originates from a man between 60 and 75 years old in good health and CMV-seropositive. Source material: PBMCs. The rearrangement links TRBV19 to TRBJ1-3; the D is unclear. CDR3 sequence reads: CASSRPEAGNTIYF. The CDR3 region has the DNA TGTGCCAGTAGTAGACCCGAGGCCGGAAACACCATATATTTT.